These 26 T cell receptor beta chains originate from one sample sequenced in a study of blood T cell repertoires in COVID-19. The repertoire was sequenced with immunoSEQ multiplex PCR; TCRdb's copy has only in-frame clones and lacks some. Of about 220,000 clones in the sample, approximately 80% were seen once. The sample consisted of peripheral blood. All receptors come from a human donor in a cohort sampled during active COVID-19.

This sequence joins TRBV5-1 and TRBJ2-2; D is possibly TRBD2 (6 bases). The CDR3 runs 14 residues. Germline values: CDR1 SGHRS, CDR2 YFSETQ. Trimming stripped 5 bases from V and 1 base from J, with 9 bases between. As DNA, the CDR3 is TGCGCCAGCAGATGGGGGGTGAACACCGGGGAGCTGTTTTTT. Protein: CASRWGVNTGELFF. Complete variable domain (other parts from reference TRBV5-1 and TRBJ2-2): KAGVTQTPRYLIKTRGQQVTLSCSPISGHRSVSWYQQTPGQGLQFLFEYFSETQRNKGNFPGRFSGRQFSNSRSEMNVSTLELGDSALYLCASRWGVNTGELFFGEGSRLTVL.

The chain combines TRBV27 with TRBJ1-3; D uncertain. Germline values: CDR1 MNHEY, CDR2 SMNVEV (reference sequence). Trimming took off 0 bases at V and 7 bases at J, with 13 bases between the two ends. The CDR3 sequence is 15 residues long. The CDR3: CASSLSITPGNTIYF. The DNA for the CDR3 is TGTGCCAGCAGTTTATCGATCACACCGGGGAACACCATATATTTT.

In this sample, this clone turned up once. This chain joins TRBV7-3 and TRBJ1-1; D gene ambiguous. Germline V gene lookup returns CDR1 SGHTA and CDR2 FQGTGA. This CDR3 comprises 13 residues. Trimming stripped 8 bases from V and 1 base from J, with 11 bases between. The CDR3 nucleotides read TGTGCCAGCCAACGGGAGTGGAACACTGAAGCTTTCTTT. Encoded protein: CASQREWNTEAFF.

This rearrangement joins TRBV28 to TRBJ2-1; 13 bases align to TRBD2. The CDR3 is 17 residues long. The junction had 11 bases not matched to a gene; V was cut back by 4 bases and J by 8 bases. CDR1 is MDHEN, CDR2 SYDVKM, per germline. CDR3 nucleotide sequence: TGTGCCAGCAGTTCCCCTGCGACTAGCGGGGGGAACGATGAGCAGTTCTTC. It encodes CASSSPATSGGNDEQFF.

CDR3 in amino acids: CASSLEGEKPQHF. In DNA form, the CDR3 reads TGTGCCAGCAGCTTGGAGGGGGAGAAGCCCCAGCATTTT. V and J are TRBV5-6 and TRBJ1-5, with D perhaps matching TRBD1 (6 bases). Trimming removed 0 bases at V and 8 bases at J, with 9 bases between. Germline CDR1 is SGHDT and CDR2 is YYEEEE. This CDR3 has 13 amino acids. The full variable domain, its missing parts supplied by reference TRBV5-6 and TRBJ1-5, is DAGVTQSPTHLIKTRGQQVTLRCSPKSGHDTVSWYQQALGQGPQFIFQYYEEEERQRGNFPDRFSGHQFPNYSSELNVNALLLGDSALYLCASSLEGEKPQHFGDGTRLSIL.

This clone is a singleton in its sample. The CDR3 sequence is CASRLQGSNTGELFF. The CDR3 DNA sequence: TGTGCCAGCAGGCTACAGGGCTCGAACACCGGGGAGCTGTTTTTT. This chain links TRBV4-2 with TRBJ2-2; tentative D call: TRBD1 (6 bases). Germline CDR1 reads LGHNA; CDR2 reads YNFKEQ. The CDR3 sequence is 15 residues long. V lost 6 bases and J 0 bases, leaving 11 bases between the germline ends.

V is TRBV27 and J is TRBJ1-1, with TRBD1 as a possible D gene (6 bases). The CDR3 is 13 amino acids. V lost 5 bases and J lost 3, with 10 bases in between. Per the germline V gene, CDR1 is MNHEY and CDR2 is SMNVEV (reference sequence). In nucleotides, the CDR3 is TGTGCCAGCAGTCGACAGGCTTACACTGAAGCTTTCTTT. Protein: CASSRQAYTEAFF.

The chain links TRBV28 to TRBJ1-4, with TRBD1 identical over 9 bases. The CDR3 is 15 amino acids. The V segment lost 4 bases and the J segment 7 bases; nucleotides outside the gene matches: 7. In germline, CDR1 is MDHEN, CDR2 SYDVKM. CDR3 nucleotides: TGTGCCAGCAGTTCTTATACAGGGGGCGGTGAAAAACTGTTTTTT. Translated: CASSSYTGGGEKLFF.

The chain is built from TRBV5-1 and TRBJ1-2; 10 bases fit TRBD1. The germline CDR1 and CDR2 sequences are SGHRS and YFSETQ. J lost 3 bases, V lost 5 bases, and 13 bases had no gene match. The CDR3 has 17 residues. CDR3 sequence (DNA): TGCGCCAGCAGACCTTGGGGGACAGGGGCAGGGGACTATGGCTACACCTTC. Its translation: CASRPWGTGAGDYGYTF.

This clone turned up a few times. The CDR3 nucleotides read TGTGCCAGCACCGACCGGACGGCCGGAGGCCAGCCCCAGCATTTT. Translating it yields CASTDRTAGGQPQHF. The V gene is TRBV2, the J gene TRBJ1-5; D not certain. Per the germline V gene, CDR1 is SNHLY and CDR2 is FYNNEI. The CDR3 consists of 15 residues. V gave up 7 bases and J gave up 7 bases, with 20 bases separating them. Together with reference TRBV2 and TRBJ1-5, the CDR3 gives the full variable domain: EPEVTQTPSHQVTQMGQEVILRCVPISNHLYFYWYRQILGQKVEFLVSFYNNEISEKSEIFDDQFSVERPDGSNFTLKIRSTKLEDSAMYFCASTDRTAGGQPQHFGDGTRLSIL.

The V gene is TRBV15, the J gene TRBJ2-3, with a weak D call TRBD1 (6 bases). This CDR3 spans 16 amino acids. Germline assignment: CDR1 LNHNV and CDR2 YYDKDF (reference sequence). Trimming cost V 7 bases and J 2 bases, with 19 bases left between them. The CDR3 bases are TGTGCCACCACCCCGGAAAGGGACACAGTCACAGATACGCAGTATTTT. This encodes CATTPERDTVTDTQYF.

For this clone: Relative to the germline gene, one junction end is altered; a read error may explain this. This chain joins TRBV7-7 and TRBJ2-2, with D tentatively TRBD2 (6 bases). The V gene's germline CDR1 is SSHAT and CDR2 FNYEAQ (reference sequence). This CDR3 is 16 amino acids long. CDR3 in DNA: TGTGCTAGCAGCCTTGCCGTAGTGGGGGGTGCCGGGGAGCTGTTTTTT. It translates to CASSLAVVGGAGELFF.

This rearrangement joins TRBV23-1 to TRBJ1-5; D is unclear. TRBV23-1 is an open reading frame whose function is uncertain. V was pared by 0 bases and J by 0 bases, with 15 bases between. This CDR3 contains 18 residues. The CDR3 nucleotides read TGCGCCAGCAGTCAATCGGGCCCGCAGGCGTATAGCAATCAGCCCCAGCATTTT. Protein: CASSQSGPQAYSNQPQHF.

The chain combines TRBV5-1 with TRBJ1-2; D is undetermined. The CDR3 covers 15 residues. Germline V lookup: CDR1 SGHRS, CDR2 YFSETQ. V was pared by 6 bases and J by 1 base, with 16 bases between. Here the CDR3 reads CASTLNLRDNYGYTF. The CDR3 nucleotides read TGCGCCAGCACGCTTAATCTTCGGGATAACTATGGCTACACCTTC. The whole variable domain, filled in from reference TRBV5-1 and TRBJ1-2, reads KAGVTQTPRYLIKTRGQQVTLSCSPISGHRSVSWYQQTPGQGLQFLFEYFSETQRNKGNFPGRFSGRQFSNSRSEMNVSTLELGDSALYLCASTLNLRDNYGYTFGSGTRLTVV.

The chain recombines TRBV7-9 with TRBJ2-7, with D perhaps TRBD1 (6 bases). Trimming stripped 5 bases from V and 9 bases from J, with 11 bases between. Germline V CDR1 and CDR2: SEHNR, FQNEAQ (reference sequence). The CDR3 consists of 11 residues. The CDR3 loop is CASSVQGGQYF. The CDR3, as DNA: TGTGCCAGCAGCGTACAGGGTGGGCAGTACTTC.

The rearrangement joins TRBV28 to TRBJ2-7; 7 bases match TRBD1. J was trimmed by 6 bases and V by 5 bases; bases with no gene match: 19. Germline assignment: CDR1 MDHEN and CDR2 SYDVKM. The CDR3 totals 17 residues. CDR3 nucleotide sequence: TGTGCCAGCAGTGCCTCCCTCGGGACAGCAGTAGGGTCCGAGCAGTACTTC. This encodes CASSASLGTAVGSEQYF.

The V gene is TRBV6-5, the J gene TRBJ1-4; D may be TRBD1 (5 bases). V shed 2 bases and J shed 2 bases, with 9 bases lying between them. This CDR3 comprises 15 residues. Germline-derived CDR1 and CDR2 are MNHEY and SVGAGI. In DNA, the CDR3 is TGTGCCAGCAGTTACAGGGAGGGGACTAATGAAAAACTGTTTTTT. This gives the protein CASSYREGTNEKLFF.

The rearrangement uses TRBV27 and TRBJ1-2, with 7 nucleotides matching TRBD1. Germline CDR1 MNHEY, CDR2 SMNVEV (reference sequence). CDR3 length equals 14 residues. With V trimmed by 6 bases and J by 4 bases, 8 bases remained unmatched. The CDR3 loop is CASSIGQDSYGYTF. The CDR3 nucleotides read TGTGCCAGCAGCATAGGACAGGACAGCTATGGCTACACCTTC.

Only a few counts were recorded for this clone. This chain connects TRBV5-1 to TRBJ2-1; TRBD2 is a possible D gene (5 bases). CDR1 is SGHRS, CDR2 YFSETQ, per germline. V shed 5 bases and J shed 6 bases, with 9 bases lying between them. The CDR3 has 12 amino acids. CDR3 sequence (DNA): TGCGCCAGCAGAGCTGGACTCAATGAGCAGTTCTTC. Translation gives CASRAGLNEQFF.

The CDR3 nucleotides are TGTGCCAGCAGCTCGATTAGACAGAGACAATCTGGAAACACCATATATTTT. Protein: CASSSIRQRQSGNTIYF. The gene calls are TRBV5-6 and TRBJ1-3, with a tentative D call TRBD1 (5 bases). V was clipped by 3 bases and J by 1 base, with 17 bases between them. Per the germline V gene, CDR1 is SGHDT and CDR2 is YYEEEE. The CDR3 totals 17 residues.

The rearrangement uses TRBV28 and TRBJ2-7, with 14 bases aligning to TRBD2. V dropped 7 bases and J dropped 2; count of bases not matched to a gene: 16. Germline-derived CDR1 and CDR2 are MDHEN and SYDVKM. CDR3 length: 19 residues. CDR3: CASNALSEGLAGVAYEQYF. The CDR3 coding sequence is TGTGCCAGCAACGCCCTATCTGAGGGACTAGCGGGAGTGGCCTACGAGCAGTACTTC.

This chain connects TRBV28 to TRBJ2-7; possible D gene TRBD2, 5 bases. The CDR3 has 13 residues. V was pared by 5 bases and J by 3 bases, with 11 bases between. The V gene's germline CDR1 is MDHEN and CDR2 SYDVKM. This CDR3 is CASSLGAIYEQYF. CDR3 sequence (DNA): TGTGCCAGCAGTCTGGGAGCGATCTACGAGCAGTACTTC.

The J gene is TRBJ2-3, the V gene TRBV3-1 (or the pseudogene TRBV3-2); 8 positions match TRBD2. CDR3 size: 16 residues. The ends lost 4 bases at V and 0 bases at J; junction bases unmatched: 6. Germline-derived CDR1 and CDR2 are LGHDT and YNNKEL (reference sequence). The CDR3 region has the DNA TGTGCCAGCAGCCCTTTAGCGGGGACGAGCACAGATACGCAGTATTTT. Encoded protein: CASSPLAGTSTDTQYF.

This clone came up a few times. Here the CDR3 reads CASSSTTDREISGNTIYF. The DNA for the CDR3 is TGTGCCAGCAGTTCAACGACAGACAGGGAGATTTCTGGAAACACCATATATTTT. V usage is TRBV28 and J usage is TRBJ1-3, with 7 positions matching TRBD1. J lost 1 base, V lost 4 bases, and 13 bases had no gene match. The CDR3 spans 18 residues. In germline, CDR1 is MDHEN, CDR2 SYDVKM.

This chain links TRBV7-2 with TRBJ2-4; 7 bases line up with TRBD2. The CDR3 loop spans 17 amino acids. J lost 6 bases, V lost 1 base, and 12 bases had no gene match. Germline V lookup: CDR1 SGHTA, CDR2 FQGNSA. The CDR3 DNA reads as TGTGCCAGCAGCTTAGGTACTAGCGTCTTTACGATAAACATTCAGTACTTC. It specifies CASSLGTSVFTINIQYF. The full variable domain, with the rest looked up from reference TRBV7-2 and TRBJ2-4, is GAGVSQSPSNKVTEKGKDVELRCDPISGHTALYWYRQSLGQGLEFLIYFQGNSAPDKSGLPSDRFSAERTGGSVSTLTIQRTQQEDSAVYLCASSLGTSVFTINIQYFGAGTRLSVL.

This clone occurred a few times. The rearrangement links TRBV5-5 to TRBJ2-7; D is perhaps TRBD2 (6 bases). This CDR3 is 15 amino acids long. Per germline, CDR1 SGHKS and CDR2 YYEKEE (reference sequence). Trimming removed 5 bases at V and 5 bases at J, with 20 bases between. For the CDR3, the DNA is TGTGCCAGCAGTTCCCCAACTGAACGGAGGGACGAGCAGTACTTC. Protein sequence: CASSSPTERRDEQYF.